This T cell receptor beta chain was retrieved from a study of post-analysis software for immune sequencing data. Background on the study: Included courses were relapsing-remitting and secondary progressive multiple sclerosis; progressive-relapsing multiple sclerosis was also included.

This clonotype showed up just a few times. Its cognate antigen is unknown. CDR3 length equals 14 residues. The germline V gene has CDR1 ENHRY and CDR2 SYGVKD. Between the trimmed V and J ends, which lost 0 bases and 5 bases, there was a span of 8 bases. The TCR beta cDNA libraries carried unique molecular identifiers. Once about 0.9 to 11 million T cells were used, roughly 500,000 cDNA molecules resulted. TCRdb redid the calling of the PCR reads with MiXCR, one entry per CDR3 protein. The data hold a few hundred thousand distinct CDR3 sequences, with 34% observed a single time. The study, taken as a whole, reports: Compared against controls, patients with multiple sclerosis displayed significantly lower normalized Chao1 diversity. TRBV5-6, TRBV5-1 and TRBV20-1 were among roughly 5 TRBV segments more frequent in patients than controls. Samples made in the same batch grouped tightly together by F measure.

Source material: blood. This sequence joins TRBV10-3 and TRBJ1-5, with unresolved D. The source is a girl aged 2-17 years with multiple sclerosis. The CDR3 coding sequence is TGTGCCATCAGTGAGTCACCCGGGGATCAGCCCCAGCATTTT. Translation gives CAISESPGDQPQHF.